A single sample is the source of the 23 T cell receptor beta chains below, sequenced in a study of T-cell reconstitution after alpha-beta-depleted transplantation in children. The authors prepared the TCRbeta library with unique molecular identifiers. Via MiXCR, TCRdb re-called the PCR reads, giving one row per CDR3 protein. The top ten clones hold roughly 9.7% of a sample with a few hundred thousand distinct CDR3 sequences, 23% of them seen once. The material was PBMCs, mostly from graft donor cells, obtained 180 days after TCRalphabeta/CD19-depleted stem cell transplant. Receptor source: a male patient younger than 18 who had a stem cell transplant for acute lymphoblastic leukemia, so the T cells may come from the graft donor.

This clonotype has just a few counts. This sequence joins TRBV11-2 and TRBJ2-5; D gene ambiguous. Trimming shortened V by 8 bases and J by 3 bases, and 13 bases separated the two germline ends. Germline CDR1 is SGHAT and CDR2 is FQNNGV. The CDR3 is 13 amino acids. The CDR3 protein is CASGPYYEETQYF. The DNA of the CDR3 is TGTGCCAGCGGGCCTTACTACGAAGAGACCCAGTACTTC.

The chain combines TRBV12-3 or TRBV12-4 with TRBJ2-5; D possibly corresponds to TRBD2 (6 bases). The V end was cut by 5 bases, the J end by 2 bases, with 12 bases between. The CDR3 has 14 amino acids. CDR3 amino acids: CASSGRTVQETQYF. The CDR3 DNA reads as TGTGCCAGCAGTGGGAGGACGGTTCAAGAGACCCAGTACTTC.

The chain recombines TRBV7-3 with TRBJ1-6, with D possibly being TRBD1 (6 bases). V was clipped by 5 bases and J by 7 bases, with 12 bases between them. The length of the CDR3 is 14 residues. Germline V gene lookup returns CDR1 SGHTA and CDR2 FQGTGA. CDR3 protein: CASSPGVGNSPLHF. The CDR3 coding sequence is TGTGCCAGCAGCCCAGGGGTTGGGAATTCACCCCTCCACTTT.

A few counts support this clonotype. The J gene is TRBJ2-3, the V gene TRBV20-1, with D possibly called TRBD1 or TRBD2 (5 bases each). With 0 bases removed from V and 2 bases from J, the gap between germline ends came to 15 bases. The CDR3 contains 16 residues. Per the germline V gene, CDR1 is DFQATT and CDR2 is SNEGSKA (reference sequence). In nucleotides, the CDR3 is TGCAGTGCTAGAGATATGGGGGAGTGGAACACAGATACGCAGTATTTT. It translates to CSARDMGEWNTDTQYF.

In DNA, the CDR3 is TGCAGTGCTAGAGATTCCCGGTACAATCAGCCCCAGCATTTT. It specifies CSARDSRYNQPQHF. The genes are TRBV20-1 and TRBJ1-5; no clear D gene. V shed 0 bases and J shed 3 bases, with 9 bases lying between them. The CDR3 covers 14 residues. The V gene's germline CDR1 is DFQATT and CDR2 SNEGSKA (reference sequence).

This clonotype was picked up many times. V usage is TRBV10-1 and J usage is TRBJ2-5; TRBD2 matches 7 bases. Germline V gene lookup returns CDR1 WNHNN and CDR2 SYGVQD (reference sequence). The CDR3 contains 14 residues. With 4 bases clipped from V and 4 bases from J, the junction kept 6 bases outside the gene matches. CDR3 residues: CASSGQRDRETQYF. In DNA form, the CDR3 reads TGCGCCAGCAGTGGCCAGCGGGATCGAGAGACCCAGTACTTC.

This chain connects TRBV6-4 to TRBJ2-4, with 8 bases aligning to TRBD2. The V gene's germline CDR1 is MRHNA and CDR2 SNTAGT. V trimming: 6 bases; J trimming: 1 base; junction bases outside the gene matches: 8. The CDR3 runs 16 residues. CDR3 sequence reads: CASSPGGGLAKNIQYF. For the CDR3, the DNA is TGTGCCAGCAGCCCGGGGGGGGGTCTGGCCAAAAACATTCAGTACTTC.

This clonotype occurred a few times. This chain links TRBV12-3 or TRBV12-4 with TRBJ2-7, with a weak D call TRBD1 (6 bases). V was shortened by 4 bases and J by 4 bases, with 11 bases between the two germline ends. CDR3 length equals 13 residues. The CDR3 coding sequence is TGTGCCAGCAGTTCATGGACAGAGTACGAGCAGTACTTC. Translating gives CASSSWTEYEQYF.

This clonotype has just a few counts. The rearrangement links TRBV4-1 to TRBJ1-2; unclear D gene. Germline loops: CDR1 MGHRA, CDR2 YSYEKL. This CDR3 spans 15 amino acids. Trimming took 0 bases from V and 2 from J, leaving 10 bases between them. CDR3 nucleotide sequence: TGCGCCAGCAGCCAAGATCCGGGCCGGAACTATGGCTACACCTTC. Its protein is CASSQDPGRNYGYTF.

There are many counts of this clonotype. This rearrangement joins TRBV20-1 to TRBJ2-7; D possibly corresponds to TRBD1 (6 bases). Germline CDR1 reads DFQATT; CDR2 reads SNEGSKA (reference sequence). CDR3 length equals 14 residues. Trimming left V 2 bases short and J 3 bases short, with 14 bases between. This chain's CDR3 is CSARTGRGGYEQYF. In nucleotides, the CDR3 is TGCAGTGCTAGAACAGGGAGAGGAGGCTACGAGCAGTACTTC.

V and J are TRBV6-8 and TRBJ2-3; 7 bases match TRBD2. CDR1 and CDR2 (germline): MNHGY, SAAAGT. This CDR3 comprises 16 residues. V lost 0 bases to trimming and J lost 5 bases; unmatched junction nucleotides: 8. CDR3 sequence (DNA): TGTGCCAGCAGTTACTCGGCAGCGGGAAATGGAGATACGCAGTATTTT. Its translation is CASSYSAAGNGDTQYF.

J is TRBJ2-7 and V is TRBV4-2; 7 bases are a match to TRBD1. V trimming: 0 bases; J trimming: 1 base; junction bases outside the gene matches: 18. The germline V gene has CDR1 LGHNA and CDR2 YNFKEQ. This CDR3 spans 20 amino acids. The CDR3 here is CASSQDPGQLNMLVSYEQYF. The CDR3 DNA reads as TGTGCCAGCAGCCAAGATCCGGGACAGTTAAACATGTTGGTTTCCTACGAGCAGTACTTC.

This clonotype occurred a few times. The chain couples TRBV5-1 to TRBJ2-1; 13 nucleotides align to TRBD2. This CDR3 has 18 amino acids. Germline V gives CDR1 SGHRS, CDR2 YFSETQ. V was pared by 5 bases and J by 7 bases, with 15 bases of the junction left unmatched. CDR3 sequence reads: CASSIGLAGVPPMNEQFF. In DNA form, the CDR3 reads TGCGCCAGCAGTATTGGACTAGCGGGAGTCCCGCCAATGAATGAGCAGTTCTTC. Variable domain in full (rest from reference TRBV5-1 and TRBJ2-1): KAGVTQTPRYLIKTRGQQVTLSCSPISGHRSVSWYQQTPGQGLQFLFEYFSETQRNKGNFPGRFSGRQFSNSRSEMNVSTLELGDSALYLCASSIGLAGVPPMNEQFFGPGTRLTVL.

This clonotype has a handful of counts. The J gene is TRBJ2-1, the V gene TRBV5-1, with D possibly being TRBD2 (6 bases). Per germline, CDR1 SGHRS and CDR2 YFSETQ. There are 13 residues in the CDR3. The ends were cut back, 1 base at V and 6 bases at J, with 8 bases in the middle. The CDR3 loop reads CASSLYGSNEQFF. DNA for the CDR3: TGCGCCAGCAGCTTGTACGGGAGCAATGAGCAGTTCTTC.

A remark on this clonotype: Possible read error: a much larger clone is one base away. This rearrangement joins TRBV7-8 to TRBJ2-7; no definite D call. Per germline, CDR1 SGHVS and CDR2 FQNEAQ. This CDR3 region has 10 residues. CDR3: CASSSSEQYF. CDR3 bases: TGTGCCAGCAGCTCCTCCGAGCAGTACTTC.

This clonotype showed up just a few times. J is TRBJ1-5 and V is TRBV12-3 or TRBV12-4; 9 bases map to TRBD1. With 4 bases clipped from V and 6 bases from J, the junction kept 7 bases outside the gene matches. This CDR3 region has 15 residues. The CDR3 coding sequence is TGTGCCAGCAGTTGGAGCCGGGACAGGGTTCAGCCCCAGCATTTT. Protein: CASSWSRDRVQPQHF.

This clonotype was picked up a small number of times. The J gene is TRBJ2-3, the V gene TRBV29-1; 7 positions agree with TRBD1. This CDR3 has 13 residues. The V gene's germline CDR1 is SQVTM and CDR2 ANQGSEA. V lost 6 bases to trimming and J lost 5 bases; unmatched junction nucleotides: 8. The DNA of the CDR3 is TGCAGCGTCGCACAGGGGAGCGGAGATACGCAGTATTTT. Translating gives CSVAQGSGDTQYF.

J is TRBJ2-2 and V is TRBV4-1, with no clear D. Per germline, CDR1 MGHRA and CDR2 YSYEKL. The length of the CDR3 is 17 residues. V dropped 4 bases and J dropped 3 bases, with 18 bases sitting between them. This chain's CDR3 is CASSPFFGQWDTGELFF. CDR3 DNA sequence: TGCGCCAGCAGCCCCTTTTTTGGGCAGTGGGACACCGGGGAGCTGTTTTTT.

The gene calls are TRBV7-6 and TRBJ1-1; D might be TRBD1 (6 bases). Trimming cost V 1 base and J 7 bases, with 25 bases left between them. The CDR3 extends over 18 amino acids. Germline CDR1 is SGHVS and CDR2 is FNYEAQ. The CDR3 bases are TGTGCCAGCAGCTTAGGCTCGGGGGGCGCGGAAGGGGGATTTGAAGCTTTCTTT. Its translation: CASSLGSGGAEGGFEAFF.

This clonotype was seen a few times. This rearrangement joins TRBV5-6 to TRBJ2-2, with 7 bases matching TRBD2. V lost 1 base to trimming and J lost 0 bases; unmatched junction nucleotides: 3. The CDR3 totals 16 residues. The germline gives CDR1 SGHDT, CDR2 YYEEEE. The DNA for the CDR3 is TGTGCCAGCAGCTTGTTTCTAGCGGCGAACACCGGGGAGCTGTTTTTT. It specifies CASSLFLAANTGELFF.

This sequence joins TRBV5-1 and TRBJ1-1; possibly TRBD1 for D (6 bases). This CDR3 is 15 amino acids long. The V end lost 3 bases, the J end lost 2 bases, and 14 bases lay between the germline ends. CDR1 and CDR2 from the germline V gene are SGHRS and YFSETQ. The CDR3 region is CASSSYRAFNTEAFF. CDR3 DNA sequence: TGCGCCAGCAGCTCATACAGGGCCTTCAACACTGAAGCTTTCTTT.

This clonotype has just a few counts. This chain links TRBV5-1 with TRBJ2-1; a possible D gene is TRBD1 (6 bases). Trimming pared 0 bases from V and 2 bases from J, leaving 15 bases between. There are 17 residues in the CDR3. Germline lookup yields CDR1 SGHRS and CDR2 YFSETQ. For the CDR3, the DNA is TGCGCCAGCAGCTTGGATTTGTGGCCAGGGGCCTACAATGAGCAGTTCTTC. This sequence encodes CASSLDLWPGAYNEQFF.

For this clonotype: This sequence may be a read error, since a much larger clone differs from it by one base. This chain joins TRBV29-1 and TRBJ1-1; no reliable D call. The germline V gene has CDR1 SQVTM and CDR2 ANQGSEA. This CDR3 has 13 amino acids. CDR3 sequence reads: CSVELRLNTGAFF. As DNA, the CDR3 is TGCAGCGTTGAGCTAAGGCTGAACACTGGAGCTTTCTTT.